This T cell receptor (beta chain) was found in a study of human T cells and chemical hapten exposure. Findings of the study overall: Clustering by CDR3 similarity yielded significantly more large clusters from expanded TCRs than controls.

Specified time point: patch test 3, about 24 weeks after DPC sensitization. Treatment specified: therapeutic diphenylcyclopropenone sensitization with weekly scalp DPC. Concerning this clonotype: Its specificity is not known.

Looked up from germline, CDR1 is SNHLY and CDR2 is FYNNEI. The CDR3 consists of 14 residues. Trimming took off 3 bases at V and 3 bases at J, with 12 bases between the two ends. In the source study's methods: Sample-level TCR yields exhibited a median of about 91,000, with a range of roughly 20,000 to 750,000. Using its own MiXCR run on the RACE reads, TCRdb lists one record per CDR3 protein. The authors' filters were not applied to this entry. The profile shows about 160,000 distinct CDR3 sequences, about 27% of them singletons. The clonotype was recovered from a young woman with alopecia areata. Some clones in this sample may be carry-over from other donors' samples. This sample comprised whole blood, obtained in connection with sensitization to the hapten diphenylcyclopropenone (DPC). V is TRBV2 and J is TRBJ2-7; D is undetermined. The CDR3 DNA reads TGTGCCAGCAGTGATTTCTTGGGGAACTACGAGCAGTACTTC. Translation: CASSDFLGNYEQYF.